This T cell receptor (beta chain) was recovered during a study of T cells in narcolepsy. For the study at large: Donors had narcolepsy type 1 or type 2, or were healthy controls. Findings of the study overall: Same-patient CSF and blood CD4+ T cell clonotypes included HCRT-specific and TRIB2-specific autoreactive ones. Autoreactive clonotypes reportedly recurred in blood of same and different patients, not controls.

TCRdb's table, derived via immunoSEQ multiplex PCR, lists solely in-frame clones and lacks some. The data hold 20,000 to 30,000 clones, with about 80% observed a single time. Only one count was recorded for this clone. Antigen: not known. CDR1 and CDR2 from the germline V gene are SNHLY and FYNNEI. V was pared by 1 base and J by 2 bases, with 18 bases between. The CDR3 has 18 amino acids. This receptor was taken from a human donor with narcolepsy. This sequence joins TRBV2 and TRBJ1-3; TRBD1 might be the D (5 bases). The sequenced material came from CD45RA- memory CD4+ T cells from PBMCs. CDR3 loop: CASSEGLGTLRAGNTIYF. In nucleotides, the CDR3 is TGTGCCAGCAGTGAAGGTTTGGGGACCCTGAGGGCTGGAAACACCATATATTTT. Together with reference TRBV2 and TRBJ1-3, the CDR3 gives the full variable domain: EPEVTQTPSHQVTQMGQEVILRCVPISNHLYFYWYRQILGQKVEFLVSFYNNEISEKSEIFDDQFSVERPDGSNFTLKIRSTKLEDSAMYFCASSEGLGTLRAGNTIYFGEGSWLTVV.